This TCR beta chain derives from a study of shared clonotypes between healthy human individuals. In germline, CDR1 is MNHEY, CDR2 SVGAGI. The CDR3 totals 14 residues. Trimming took 4 bases from V and 3 from J; bases not matched to a gene: 1. Within Nashville, Tennessee resided all donors, each a Caucasian adult. Generated by immunoSEQ multiplex PCR, the TCRdb table keeps only in-frame clones and is missing some. There are roughly 500,000 clones in the sample; more than 75% occur only once, and roughly an eighth lies in the top ten. The TCR was taken from a woman aged 40-49 years in good health. Some clones in this sample may be carry-over from other donors' samples. This rearrangement joins TRBV6-5 to TRBJ2-1; 9 nucleotides agree with TRBD2. The sample comprised PBMCs. CDR3 protein: CASSSSGDYNEQFF. The CDR3 coding sequence is TGTGCCAGCAGTTCTAGCGGGGACTACAATGAGCAGTTCTTC.